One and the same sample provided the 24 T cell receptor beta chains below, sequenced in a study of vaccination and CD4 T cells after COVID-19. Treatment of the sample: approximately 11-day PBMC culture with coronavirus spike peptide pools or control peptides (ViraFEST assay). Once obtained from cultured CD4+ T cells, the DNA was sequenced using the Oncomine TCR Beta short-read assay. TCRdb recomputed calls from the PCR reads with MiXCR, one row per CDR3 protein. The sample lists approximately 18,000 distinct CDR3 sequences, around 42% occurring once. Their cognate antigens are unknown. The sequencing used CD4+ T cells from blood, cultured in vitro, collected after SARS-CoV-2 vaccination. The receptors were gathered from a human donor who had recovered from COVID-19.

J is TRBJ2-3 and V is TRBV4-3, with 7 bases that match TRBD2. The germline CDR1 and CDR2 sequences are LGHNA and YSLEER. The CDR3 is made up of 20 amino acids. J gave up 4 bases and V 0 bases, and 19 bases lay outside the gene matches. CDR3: CASSQDLLGGDLGGADTQYF. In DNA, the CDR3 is TGCGCCAGCAGCCAAGATCTCCTGGGAGGGGACCTGGGAGGGGCAGATACGCAGTATTTT.

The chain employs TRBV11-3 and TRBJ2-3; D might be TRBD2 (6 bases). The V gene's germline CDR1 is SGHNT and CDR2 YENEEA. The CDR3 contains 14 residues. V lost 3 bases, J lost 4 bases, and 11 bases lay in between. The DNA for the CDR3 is TGTGCCAGCAGCTTGGGGGAGGTCTCAGATACGCAGTATTTT. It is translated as CASSLGEVSDTQYF.

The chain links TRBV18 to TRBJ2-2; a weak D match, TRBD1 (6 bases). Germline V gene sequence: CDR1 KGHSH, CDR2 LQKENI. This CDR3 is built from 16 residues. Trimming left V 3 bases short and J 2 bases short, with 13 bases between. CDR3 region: CASSPIEGQNTGELFF. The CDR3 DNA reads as TGTGCCAGCTCACCCATAGAGGGACAAAACACCGGGGAGCTGTTTTTT.

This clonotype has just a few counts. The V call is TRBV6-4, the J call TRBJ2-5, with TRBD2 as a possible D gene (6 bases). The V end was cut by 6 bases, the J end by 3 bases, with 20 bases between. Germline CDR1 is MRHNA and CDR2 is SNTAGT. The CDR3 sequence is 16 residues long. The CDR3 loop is CASSSYWDFLEETQYF. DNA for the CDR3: TGTGCCAGCAGCAGCTACTGGGACTTCTTGGAAGAGACCCAGTACTTC.

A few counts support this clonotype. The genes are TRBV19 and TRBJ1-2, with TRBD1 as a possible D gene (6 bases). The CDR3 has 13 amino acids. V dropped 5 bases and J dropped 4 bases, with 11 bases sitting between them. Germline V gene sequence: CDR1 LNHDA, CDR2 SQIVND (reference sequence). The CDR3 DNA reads TGTGCCAGTAGTGTACAGGGCAGCTATGGCTACACCTTC. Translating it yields CASSVQGSYGYTF.

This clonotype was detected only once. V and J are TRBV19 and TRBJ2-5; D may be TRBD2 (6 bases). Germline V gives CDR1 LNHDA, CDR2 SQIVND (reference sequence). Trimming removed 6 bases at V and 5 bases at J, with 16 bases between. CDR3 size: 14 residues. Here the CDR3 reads CASSNTIRGETQYF. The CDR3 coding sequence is TGTGCCAGTAGCAACACTATCCGGGGGGAGACCCAGTACTTC.

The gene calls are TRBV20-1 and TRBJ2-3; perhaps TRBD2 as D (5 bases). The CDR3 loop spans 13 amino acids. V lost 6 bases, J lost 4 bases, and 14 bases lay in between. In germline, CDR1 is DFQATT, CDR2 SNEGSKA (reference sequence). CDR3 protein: CSARPGNSDTQYF. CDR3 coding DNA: TGCAGTGCCCGTCCGGGGAACTCAGATACGCAGTATTTT.

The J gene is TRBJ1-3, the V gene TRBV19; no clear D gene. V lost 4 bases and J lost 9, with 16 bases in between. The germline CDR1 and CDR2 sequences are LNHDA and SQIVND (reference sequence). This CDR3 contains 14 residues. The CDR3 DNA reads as TGTGCCAGTAGTAGGGCGGACCGGATGATCACCATATATTTT. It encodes CASSRADRMITIYF.

The CDR3 nucleotides are TGTGCCAGCAAACGGGAGATAGGTGGGGAGCTGTTTTTT. Amino acids: CASKREIGGELFF. The chain has TRBV27 and TRBJ2-2; D is possibly TRBD2 (6 bases). This CDR3 is built from 13 residues. V lost 7 bases and J 8 bases, leaving 14 bases between the germline ends. Germline V gene lookup returns CDR1 MNHEY and CDR2 SMNVEV (reference sequence).

CDR3 coding DNA: TGTGCCAGCAGTTTAGGCGGGAGGGCAACAGATACGCAGTATTTT. Its protein is CASSLGGRATDTQYF. This rearrangement joins TRBV12-3 or TRBV12-4 to TRBJ2-3, with 9 bases that match TRBD2. The J segment lost 3 bases and the V segment lost 1 base, leaving 2 bases of the junction unmatched. This CDR3 is built from 15 residues.

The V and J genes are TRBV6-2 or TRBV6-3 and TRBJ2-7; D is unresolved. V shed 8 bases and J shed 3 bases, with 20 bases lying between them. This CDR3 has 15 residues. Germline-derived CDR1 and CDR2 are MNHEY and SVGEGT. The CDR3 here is CASLRNPTLLYEQYF. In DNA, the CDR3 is TGTGCCAGCCTTCGTAATCCGACTCTGCTCTACGAGCAGTACTTC.

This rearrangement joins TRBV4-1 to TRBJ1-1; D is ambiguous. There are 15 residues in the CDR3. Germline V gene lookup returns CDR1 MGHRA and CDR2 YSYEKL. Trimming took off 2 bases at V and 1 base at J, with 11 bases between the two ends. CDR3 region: CASSQFSGPNTEAFF. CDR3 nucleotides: TGCGCCAGCAGCCAATTTTCAGGCCCGAACACTGAAGCTTTCTTT.

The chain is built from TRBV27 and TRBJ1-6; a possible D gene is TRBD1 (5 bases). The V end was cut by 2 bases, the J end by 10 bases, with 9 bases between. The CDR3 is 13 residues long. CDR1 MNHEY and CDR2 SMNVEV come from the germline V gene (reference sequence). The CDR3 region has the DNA TGTGCCAGCAGTTTACTGGGGACGTCACCCCTCCACTTT. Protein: CASSLLGTSPLHF.

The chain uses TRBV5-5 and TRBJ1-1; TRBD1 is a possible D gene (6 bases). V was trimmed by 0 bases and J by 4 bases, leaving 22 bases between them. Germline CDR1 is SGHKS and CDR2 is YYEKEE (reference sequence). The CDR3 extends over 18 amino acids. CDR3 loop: CASSLGGAGGRGGTEAFF. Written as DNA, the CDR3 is TGTGCCAGCAGCTTGGGTGGTGCTGGGGGAAGGGGGGGCACTGAAGCTTTCTTT.

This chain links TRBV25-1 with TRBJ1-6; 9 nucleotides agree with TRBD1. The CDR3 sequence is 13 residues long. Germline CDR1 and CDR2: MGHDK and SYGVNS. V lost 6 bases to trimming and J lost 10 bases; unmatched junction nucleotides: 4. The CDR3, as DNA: TGTGCCAGCAGACAGGGGGCCAGCTCACCCCTCCACTTT. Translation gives CASRQGASSPLHF.

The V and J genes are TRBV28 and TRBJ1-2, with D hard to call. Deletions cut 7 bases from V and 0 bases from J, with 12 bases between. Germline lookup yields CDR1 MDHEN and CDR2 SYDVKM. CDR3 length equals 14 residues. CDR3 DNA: TGTGCCAGCACCGGGAGAGGTTCTAACTATGGCTACACCTTC. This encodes CASTGRGSNYGYTF.

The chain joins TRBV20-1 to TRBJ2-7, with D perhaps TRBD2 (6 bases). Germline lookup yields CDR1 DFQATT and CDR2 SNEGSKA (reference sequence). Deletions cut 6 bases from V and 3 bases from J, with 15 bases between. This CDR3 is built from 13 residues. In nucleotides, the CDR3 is TGCAGTGCGTGGAAAAGCGGGCGCTACGAGCAGTACTTC. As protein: CSAWKSGRYEQYF.

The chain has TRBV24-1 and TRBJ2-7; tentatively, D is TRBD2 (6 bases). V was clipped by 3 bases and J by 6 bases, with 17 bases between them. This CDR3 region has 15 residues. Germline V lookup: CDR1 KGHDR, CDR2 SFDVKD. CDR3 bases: TGTGCCACCAGTGATCCCTCTCTGGGAGGTAGCGAGCAGTACTTC. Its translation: CATSDPSLGGSEQYF.

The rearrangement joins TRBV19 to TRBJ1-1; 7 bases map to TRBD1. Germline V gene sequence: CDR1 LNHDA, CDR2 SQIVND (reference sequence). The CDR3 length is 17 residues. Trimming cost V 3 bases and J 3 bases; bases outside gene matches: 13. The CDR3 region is CASSIVRGRGRDTEAFF. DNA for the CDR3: TGTGCCAGTAGTATCGTCCGCGGCAGGGGGAGGGACACTGAAGCTTTCTTT.

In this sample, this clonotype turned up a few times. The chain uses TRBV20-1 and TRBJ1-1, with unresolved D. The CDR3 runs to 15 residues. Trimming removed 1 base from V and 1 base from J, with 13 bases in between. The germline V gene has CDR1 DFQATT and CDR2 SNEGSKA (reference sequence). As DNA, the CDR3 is TGCAGTGCTAGAGTTGATGCCAGGCCGAACACTGAAGCTTTCTTT. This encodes CSARVDARPNTEAFF.

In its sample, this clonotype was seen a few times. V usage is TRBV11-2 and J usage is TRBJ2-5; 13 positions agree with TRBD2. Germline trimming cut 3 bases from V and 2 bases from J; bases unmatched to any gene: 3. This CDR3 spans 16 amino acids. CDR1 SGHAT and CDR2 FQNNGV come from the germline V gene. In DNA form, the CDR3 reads TGTGCCAGCAGCTTCGGGACTAGCGGGAATCAAGAGACCCAGTACTTC. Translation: CASSFGTSGNQETQYF.

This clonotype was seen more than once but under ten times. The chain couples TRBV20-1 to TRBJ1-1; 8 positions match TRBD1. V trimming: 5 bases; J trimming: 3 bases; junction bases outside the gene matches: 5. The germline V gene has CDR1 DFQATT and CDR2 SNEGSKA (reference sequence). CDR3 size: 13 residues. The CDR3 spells CSADRGRDTEAFF. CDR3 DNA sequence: TGCAGTGCTGACAGGGGCAGGGACACTGAAGCTTTCTTT.

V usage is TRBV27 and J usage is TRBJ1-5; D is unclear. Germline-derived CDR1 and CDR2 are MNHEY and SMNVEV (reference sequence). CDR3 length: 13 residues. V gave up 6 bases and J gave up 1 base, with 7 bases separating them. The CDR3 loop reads CASSPDSNQPQHF. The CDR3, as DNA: TGTGCCAGCAGCCCCGACAGCAATCAGCCCCAGCATTTT.

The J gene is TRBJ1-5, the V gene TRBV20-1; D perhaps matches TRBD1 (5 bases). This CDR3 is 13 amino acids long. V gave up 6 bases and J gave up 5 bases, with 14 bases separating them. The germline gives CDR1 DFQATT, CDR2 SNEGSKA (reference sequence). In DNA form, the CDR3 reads TGCAGTGCCACCAGGGAGTTGGATCAGCCCCAGCATTTT. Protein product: CSATRELDQPQHF.